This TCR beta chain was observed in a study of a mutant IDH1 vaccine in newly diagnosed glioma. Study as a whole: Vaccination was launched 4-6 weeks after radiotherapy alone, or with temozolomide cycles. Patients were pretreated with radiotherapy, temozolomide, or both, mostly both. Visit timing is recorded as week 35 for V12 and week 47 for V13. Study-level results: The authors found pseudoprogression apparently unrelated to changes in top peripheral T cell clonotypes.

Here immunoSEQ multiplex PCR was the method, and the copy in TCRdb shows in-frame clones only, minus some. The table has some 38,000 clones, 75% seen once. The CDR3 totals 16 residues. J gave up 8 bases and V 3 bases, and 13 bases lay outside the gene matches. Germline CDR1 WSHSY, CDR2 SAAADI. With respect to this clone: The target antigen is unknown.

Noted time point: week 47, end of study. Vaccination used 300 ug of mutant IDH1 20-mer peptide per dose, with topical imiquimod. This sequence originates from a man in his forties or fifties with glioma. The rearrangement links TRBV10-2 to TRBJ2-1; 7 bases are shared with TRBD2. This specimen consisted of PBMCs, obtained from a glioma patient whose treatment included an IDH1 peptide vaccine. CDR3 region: CASSERTSSISDEQFF. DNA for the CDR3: TGCGCCAGCAGTGAACGGACTAGTTCGATTTCGGATGAGCAGTTCTTC.